The clone carrying this T cell receptor beta chain was counted a few times. Its target is not known. This entry belongs to a study of cytomegalovirus exposure and HLA in healthy donors. Study summary: Early on, a data release was issued that held about 85 million unique TCRs from HLA-typed donors. The study's findings and limits: Productive status was seen about 90% or about 30% of the time for most TCR beta V segments in an earlier analysis.

Both 60 Vbeta primers and 13 Jbeta primers went into the PCR. Some clones are missing from TCRdb's copy, which holds only in-frame ones; the method was immunoSEQ multiplex PCR. The sample lists roughly 71,000 clones, 74% occurring once. The CDR3 totals 13 residues. J lost 3 bases, V lost 5 bases, and 2 bases had no gene match. CDR1 is SGHTS and CDR2 is YDEGEE in the germline V gene. The chain employs TRBV5-8 and TRBJ2-7; 10 bases align to TRBD1. Input material: PBMCs. The sequence came from a human donor in good health. The CDR3 DNA is TGTGCCAGCAGGGACAGGGGGGTCTACGAGCAGTACTTC. As protein: CASRDRGVYEQYF.